Listed here are 11 T cell receptor beta chains from one sample, sequenced in a study of T cell responses to AZD1222 COVID-19 vaccine. Assay: immunoSEQ multiplex PCR; the TCRdb copy retains only in-frame clones and omits some. There are about 170,000 clones in the sample; about 90% occur only once, and around 2.6% lies in the top ten. The sequenced sample was peripheral blood, obtained on day 0 of AZD1222 vaccination. These TCRs come from an adult in good health.

The count of this clone is one. The V call is TRBV28, the J call TRBJ1-2; TRBD1 aligns across 7 bases. Germline CDR1 MDHEN, CDR2 SYDVKM. V was pared by 2 bases and J by 5 bases, with 8 bases of the junction left unmatched. The CDR3 is 15 residues long. CDR3 residues: CASSLEQGRRYGYTF. The CDR3, as DNA: TGTGCCAGCAGTTTAGAACAGGGGCGCAGATATGGCTACACCTTC.

The rearrangement joins TRBV19 to TRBJ1-3; D remains unclear. CDR1 and CDR2 (germline): LNHDA, SQIVND (reference sequence). The CDR3 runs 15 residues. V shed 7 bases and J shed 0 bases, with 13 bases lying between them. The CDR3, as DNA: TGTGCCAGTATGAGACTACAGCCCTCTGGAAACACCATATATTTT. Translated: CASMRLQPSGNTIYF.

CDR3 loop: CASSLTDSNQPQHF. The DNA for the CDR3 is TGTGCCAGCAGTCTTACGGATAGCAATCAGCCCCAGCATTTT. J is TRBJ1-5 and V is TRBV7-8; D unclear. Germline V gene lookup returns CDR1 SGHVS and CDR2 FQNEAQ. The CDR3 extends over 14 amino acids. The V and J ends lost 6 bases and 0 bases respectively, with 9 bases between them. The full variable domain, its missing parts supplied by reference TRBV7-8 and TRBJ1-5, is GAGVSQSPRYKVAKRGQDVALRCDPISGHVSLFWYQQALGQGPEFLTYFQNEAQLDKSGLPSDRFFAERPEGSVSTLKIQRTQQEDSAVYLCASSLTDSNQPQHFGDGTRLSIL.

The chain uses TRBV5-4 and TRBJ1-5; 9 positions match TRBD1. Germline trimming cut 3 bases from V and 0 bases from J; bases unmatched to any gene: 7. The germline V gene has CDR1 SGHNT and CDR2 YYREEE (reference sequence). This CDR3 contains 17 residues. The chain's CDR3 is CASSSKQGAHSNQPQHF. DNA of the CDR3: TGTGCCAGCAGCTCGAAACAGGGGGCACATAGCAATCAGCCCCAGCATTTT.

Points on this clone: The sample contains more than one DNA sequence encoding this CDR3. The CDR3 here is CASSRDNSYEQYF. DNA of the CDR3: TGTGCCAGCTCCCGGGACAACTCCTACGAGCAGTACTTC. The chain is built from TRBV18 and TRBJ2-7, with a weak D call TRBD1 (6 bases). The V gene lost 6 bases and the J gene lost 0 bases, with 9 bases spanning the gap. CDR1 and CDR2 from the germline V gene are KGHSH and LQKENI. The CDR3 has 13 amino acids.

The genes are TRBV30 and TRBJ2-7; D is possibly TRBD1 (5 bases). The CDR3 is made up of 15 amino acids. V was cut by 2 bases and J by 4 bases, with 18 bases left in between. Looked up from germline, CDR1 is GTSNPN and CDR2 is SVGIG (reference sequence). This CDR3 reads CAWSRLGVSIYEQYF. In DNA, the CDR3 is TGTGCCTGGAGTAGGCTAGGGGTTAGCATATACGAGCAGTACTTC. Full variable domain (rest looked up from reference TRBV30 and TRBJ2-7): SQTIHQWPATLVQPVGSPLSLECTVEGTSNPNLYWYRQAAGRGLQLLFYSVGIGQISSEVPQNLSASRPQDRQFILSSKKLLLSDSGFYLCAWSRLGVSIYEQYFGPGTRLTVT.

The chain uses TRBV18 and TRBJ2-7; D ambiguous. The CDR3 contains 13 residues. The ends were cut back, 3 bases at V and 4 bases at J, with 10 bases in the middle. From germline, CDR1 is KGHSH and CDR2 LQKENI. The CDR3 sequence: CASSPSKAYEQYF. DNA of the CDR3: TGTGCCAGCTCACCGTCTAAAGCTTACGAGCAGTACTTC.

CDR3 in amino acids: CASSQAPDSLLEAFF. The CDR3 region has the DNA TGTGCCAGCAGCCAAGCCCCGGACAGCTTGCTTGAAGCTTTCTTT. The V gene is TRBV3-1 (or the pseudogene TRBV3-2), the J gene TRBJ1-1, with D tentatively TRBD1 (6 bases). V gave up 1 base and J gave up 7 bases, with 16 bases separating them. Germline V gene sequence: CDR1 LGHDT, CDR2 YNNKEL (reference sequence). The CDR3 has 15 amino acids.

The genes are TRBV19 and TRBJ2-1; D ambiguous. The germline V gene encodes CDR1 LNHDA and CDR2 SQIVND (reference sequence). Trimming pared 3 bases from V and 9 bases from J, leaving 12 bases between. This CDR3 is 13 amino acids long. In nucleotides, the CDR3 is TGTGCCAGTAGTATTGCGGCCGAAGGTGAGCAGTTCTTC. Its translation: CASSIAAEGEQFF.

V and J are TRBV10-3 and TRBJ2-1; no firm D call. Germline CDR1 ENHRY, CDR2 SYGVKD. V shed 1 base and J shed 4 bases, with 17 bases lying between them. CDR3 size: 17 residues. For the CDR3, the DNA is TGTGCCATCAGTGAGTACTTCGGCAGACCCCGTTACAATGAGCAGTTCTTC. Translating gives CAISEYFGRPRYNEQFF.

This clone was found a few times. The chain carries TRBV6-5 and TRBJ1-5; D not resolved. The CDR3 covers 14 residues. Trimming removed 6 bases from V and 0 bases from J, with 9 bases in between. From germline, CDR1 is MNHEY and CDR2 SVGAGI. CDR3 DNA sequence: TGTGCCAGCAGGAGTAGTCTTAGCAATCAGCCCCAGCATTTT. Translated, it gives CASRSSLSNQPQHF.